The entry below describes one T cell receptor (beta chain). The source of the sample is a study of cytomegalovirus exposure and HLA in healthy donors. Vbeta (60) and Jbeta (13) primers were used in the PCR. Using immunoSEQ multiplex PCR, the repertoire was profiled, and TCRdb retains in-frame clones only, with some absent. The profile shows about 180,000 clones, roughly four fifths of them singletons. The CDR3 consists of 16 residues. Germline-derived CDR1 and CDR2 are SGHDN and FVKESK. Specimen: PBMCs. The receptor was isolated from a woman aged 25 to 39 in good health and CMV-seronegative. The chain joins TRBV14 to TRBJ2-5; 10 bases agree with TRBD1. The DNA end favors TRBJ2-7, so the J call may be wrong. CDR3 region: CASSSPSGTGVYEQYF. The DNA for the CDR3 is TGTGCCAGCAGCTCACCTTCCGGGACAGGGGTCTACGAGCAGTACTTC.